These T cell receptor beta chains were read from a single sample in a study of T cell responses to AZD1222 COVID-19 vaccine. Data came from immunoSEQ multiplex PCR; TCRdb stores just in-frame clones and leaves some out. This sample has 130,000 to 150,000 clones, with about 90% found just once. The source material was peripheral blood, sampled on day 0 of AZD1222 vaccination. The source is an adult in good health. CDR3s include the opening cysteine and the closing phenylalanine or tryptophan. The D gene is left open where the match is weak. Only some rows state a clone size, as once, few, many or a class for expanded clones.

v_call: TRBV5-1; d_call: .; j_call: TRBJ2-2; clone_size: .; cdr3_aa: CASSWGTGNTGELFF; cdr3_nt: TGCGCCAGCAGCTGGGGGACTGGGAACACCGGGGAGCTGTTTTTT
v_call: TRBV11-2; d_call: .; j_call: TRBJ1-1; clone_size: .; cdr3_aa: CASSSFGRVNTEAFF; cdr3_nt: TGTGCCAGCAGTTCCTTTGGACGGGTGAACACTGAAGCTTTCTTT
v_call: TRBV19; d_call: .; j_call: TRBJ1-4; clone_size: .; cdr3_aa: CASSMSRAREKLFF; cdr3_nt: TGTGCCAGTAGTATGAGCAGGGCTCGCGAAAAACTGTTTTTT
v_call: TRBV5-6; d_call: TRBD1; j_call: TRBJ1-1; clone_size: .; cdr3_aa: CASSSQTGAGTEAFF; cdr3_nt: TGTGCCAGCAGCTCACAAACAGGGGCGGGCACTGAAGCTTTCTTT
v_call: TRBV6-4; d_call: .; j_call: TRBJ2-7; clone_size: once; cdr3_aa: CASSDSYGRVTF; cdr3_nt: TGTGCCAGCAGTGACTCGTATGGACGGGTGACCTTC
v_call: TRBV11-2; d_call: TRBD1; j_call: TRBJ2-7; clone_size: .; cdr3_aa: CASSFRDRTYEQYF; cdr3_nt: TGTGCCAGCAGCTTCCGGGACAGAACCTACGAGCAGTACTTC
v_call: TRBV5-4; d_call: .; j_call: TRBJ2-2; clone_size: once; cdr3_aa: CASSIDTTGELFF; cdr3_nt: TGTGCCAGCAGCATCGACACAACCGGGGAGCTGTTTTTT
v_call: TRBV23-1; d_call: TRBD1; j_call: TRBJ1-5; clone_size: .; cdr3_aa: CASGGTGGYLQPQHF; cdr3_nt: TGCGCCAGCGGGGGGACAGGGGGCTATCTTCAGCCCCAGCATTTT
v_call: TRBV5-1; d_call: .; j_call: TRBJ2-7; clone_size: once; cdr3_aa: CASSPEAGPPGGEQYF; cdr3_nt: TGCGCCAGCAGCCCCGAAGCCGGGCCTCCCGGAGGCGAGCAGTACTTC
v_call: TRBV3-1/TRBV3-2; d_call: TRBD1; j_call: TRBJ1-1; clone_size: .; cdr3_aa: CASSPEAGTGEEAFF; cdr3_nt: TGTGCCAGCAGCCCTGAGGCCGGGACAGGGGAGGAGGCTTTCTTT
v_call: TRBV27; d_call: TRBD1; j_call: TRBJ1-2; clone_size: .; cdr3_aa: CASSFTGTGYYGYTF; cdr3_nt: TGTGCCAGCAGTTTTACCGGGACAGGGTATTATGGCTACACCTTC
v_call: TRBV5-6; d_call: .; j_call: TRBJ1-1; clone_size: .; cdr3_aa: CASSPTENTEAFF; cdr3_nt: TGTGCCAGCAGCCCTACTGAGAACACTGAAGCTTTCTTT
v_call: TRBV10-3; d_call: .; j_call: TRBJ2-3; clone_size: .; cdr3_aa: CATGLASTDTQYF; cdr3_nt: TGTGCCACCGGACTCGCTAGCACAGATACGCAGTATTTT
v_call: TRBV7-8; d_call: .; j_call: TRBJ2-7; clone_size: once; cdr3_aa: CASSPHNIHEQYF; cdr3_nt: TGTGCCAGCAGCCCCCACAACATCCACGAGCAGTACTTC
v_call: TRBV19; d_call: TRBD1; j_call: TRBJ1-5; clone_size: .; cdr3_aa: CASNSGQGSPNQPQHF; cdr3_nt: TGTGCCAGCAACAGCGGACAGGGGTCCCCCAATCAGCCCCAGCATTTT
v_call: TRBV5-1; d_call: .; j_call: TRBJ2-1; clone_size: .; cdr3_aa: CASSWNYNEQFF; cdr3_nt: TGCGCCAGCAGCTGGAACTACAATGAGCAGTTCTTC
v_call: TRBV5-1; d_call: .; j_call: TRBJ2-3; clone_size: .; cdr3_aa: CASSLQGSTDTQYF; cdr3_nt: TGCGCCAGCAGCTTACAGGGTTCCACAGATACGCAGTATTTT
v_call: TRBV7-3; d_call: TRBD2; j_call: TRBJ2-3; clone_size: .; cdr3_aa: CASSSGLAGAVDTQYF; cdr3_nt: TGTGCCAGCAGCTCCGGACTAGCGGGGGCTGTAGATACGCAGTATTTT
v_call: TRBV4-2; d_call: TRBD1; j_call: TRBJ1-2; clone_size: once; cdr3_aa: CASSQDIGTANYGYTF; cdr3_nt: TGTGCCAGCAGCCAAGATATCGGGACAGCTAACTATGGCTACACCTTC
v_call: TRBV24-1; d_call: .; j_call: TRBJ2-7; clone_size: .; cdr3_aa: CATSEGGAGTDSYEQYF; cdr3_nt: TGTGCCACCAGTGAGGGGGGGGCCGGGACAGACTCCTACGAGCAGTACTTC
v_call: TRBV6-2/TRBV6-3; d_call: TRBD1; j_call: TRBJ2-5; clone_size: once; cdr3_aa: CASSYPLPYHRGLQETQYF; cdr3_nt: TGTGCCAGCAGTTACCCGCTACCGTATCACAGGGGGCTTCAAGAGACCCAGTACTTC
v_call: TRBV3-1/TRBV3-2; d_call: TRBD1; j_call: TRBJ1-2; clone_size: .; cdr3_aa: CASSQGQGEAGYTF; cdr3_nt: TGTGCCAGCAGCCAAGGGCAGGGGGAGGCTGGCTACACCTTC
v_call: TRBV11-2; d_call: .; j_call: TRBJ2-3; clone_size: .; cdr3_aa: CASSPRGQRSDTQYF; cdr3_nt: TGTGCCAGCAGCCCCCGGGGGCAACGATCAGATACGCAGTATTTT
v_call: TRBV7-9; d_call: .; j_call: TRBJ1-6; clone_size: .; cdr3_aa: CASSPPQGRGSPLHF; cdr3_nt: TGTGCCAGCAGCCCCCCGCAGGGAAGGGGATCACCCCTCCACTTT
v_call: TRBV6-5; d_call: .; j_call: TRBJ2-2; clone_size: .; cdr3_aa: CASITGARTGELFF; cdr3_nt: TGTGCCAGCATTACGGGGGCGCGCACCGGGGAGCTGTTTTTT
v_call: TRBV5-1; d_call: .; j_call: TRBJ1-2; clone_size: .; cdr3_aa: CASSPPGLYGYTF; cdr3_nt: TGCGCCAGCAGCCCGCCCGGGCTCTATGGCTACACCTTC